This TCR beta chain originates from a study of T cell repertoires in cytomegalovirus infection. Whole-study context: It was recently identified HLA-C-restricted and well-studied HLA-B-restricted CMV epitopes that the study used. CMV infection together with matching HLA type was indicated by public TCR beta signatures. General study findings and limits: Ex vivo, HLA-C-restricted CMV-specific TCR beta clonotypes prevailed over the rest of the response. CMV carriers having the relevant HLA were flagged by cumulative public TCR beta family frequency.

TCRdb re-called the reads through MiXCR, storing one row per CDR3 protein. The sample has about 52,000 distinct CDR3 sequences; roughly a fifth are singletons. CDR3 length: 18 residues. The germline CDR1 and CDR2 sequences are SGHTA and FQGNSA. Trimming pared 3 bases from V and 8 bases from J, leaving 25 bases between. Notes on this clonotype: The antigen is undetermined.

The source is a human donor in good health (CMV status not recorded). Some clones in this sample may be carry-over from other donors' samples. This chain joins TRBV7-2 and TRBJ1-4; D is possibly TRBD1 (5 bases). Source: CD8+ T cells from cultured PBMCs, taken from culture after CMV antigen stimulation. The CDR3 reads CASSLTTGRMGGREKLFF. The CDR3 coding sequence is TGTGCCAGCAGCTTGACGACCGGACGGATGGGGGGGAGGGAAAAACTGTTTTTT.